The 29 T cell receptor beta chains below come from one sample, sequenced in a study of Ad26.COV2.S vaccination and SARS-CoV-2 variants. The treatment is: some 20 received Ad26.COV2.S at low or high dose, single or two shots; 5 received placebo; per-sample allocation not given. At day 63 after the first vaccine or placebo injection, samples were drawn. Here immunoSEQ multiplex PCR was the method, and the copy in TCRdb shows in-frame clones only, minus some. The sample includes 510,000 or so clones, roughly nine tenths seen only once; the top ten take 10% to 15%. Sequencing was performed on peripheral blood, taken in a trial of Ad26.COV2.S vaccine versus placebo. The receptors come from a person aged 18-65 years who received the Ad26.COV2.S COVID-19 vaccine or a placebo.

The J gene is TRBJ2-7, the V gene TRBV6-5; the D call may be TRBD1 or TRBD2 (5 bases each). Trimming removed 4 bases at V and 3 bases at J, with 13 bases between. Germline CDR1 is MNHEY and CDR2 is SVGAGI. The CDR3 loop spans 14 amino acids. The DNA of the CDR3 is TGTGCCAGCAGTTTGGGGACGGGTGTCTACGAGCAGTACTTC. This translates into CASSLGTGVYEQYF.

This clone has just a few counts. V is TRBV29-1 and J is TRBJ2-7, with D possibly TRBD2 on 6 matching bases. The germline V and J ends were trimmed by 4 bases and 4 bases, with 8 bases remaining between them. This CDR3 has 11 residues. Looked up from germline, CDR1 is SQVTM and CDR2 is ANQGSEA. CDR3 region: CSVGDLYEQYF. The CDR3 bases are TGCAGCGTTGGGGACTTATACGAGCAGTACTTC.

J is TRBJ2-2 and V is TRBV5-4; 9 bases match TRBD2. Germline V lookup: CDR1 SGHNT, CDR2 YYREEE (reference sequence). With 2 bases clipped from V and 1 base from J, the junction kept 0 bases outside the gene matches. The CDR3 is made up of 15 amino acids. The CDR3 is CASSFSGRNTGELFF. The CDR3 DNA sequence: TGTGCCAGCAGCTTTAGCGGGAGGAACACCGGGGAGCTGTTTTTT.

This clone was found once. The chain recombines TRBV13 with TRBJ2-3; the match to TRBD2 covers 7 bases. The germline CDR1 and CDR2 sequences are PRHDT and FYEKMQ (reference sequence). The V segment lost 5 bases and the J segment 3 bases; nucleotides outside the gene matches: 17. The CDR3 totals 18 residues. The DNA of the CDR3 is TGTGCCAGCAGCAAGGGTGGGGGAGGGGTCCTACGGACAGATACGCAGTATTTT. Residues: CASSKGGGGVLRTDTQYF.

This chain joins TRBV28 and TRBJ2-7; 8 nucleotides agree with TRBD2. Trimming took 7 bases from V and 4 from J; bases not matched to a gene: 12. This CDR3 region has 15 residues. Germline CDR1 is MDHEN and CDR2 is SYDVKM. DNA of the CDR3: TGTGCCAGCACCACTTTAGGGACTAGTTGGTACGAGCAGTACTTC. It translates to CASTTLGTSWYEQYF.

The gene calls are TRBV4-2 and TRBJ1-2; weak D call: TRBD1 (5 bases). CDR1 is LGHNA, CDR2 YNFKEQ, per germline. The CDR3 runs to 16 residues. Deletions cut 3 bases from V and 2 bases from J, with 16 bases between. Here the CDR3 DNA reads TGTGCCAGCAGCCAGGAGTTAACAGGAGAAAACTATGGCTACACCTTC. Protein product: CASSQELTGENYGYTF.

CDR3 DNA sequence: TGTGCCAGCAGCGTGGACAGGGGTTCGAACACTGAAGCTTTCTTT. Amino acids: CASSVDRGSNTEAFF. J is TRBJ1-1 and V is TRBV11-2; TRBD1 aligns across 9 bases. There are 15 residues in the CDR3. The germline gives CDR1 SGHAT, CDR2 FQNNGV. V gave up 5 bases and J gave up 1 base; unmatched junction bases: 5.

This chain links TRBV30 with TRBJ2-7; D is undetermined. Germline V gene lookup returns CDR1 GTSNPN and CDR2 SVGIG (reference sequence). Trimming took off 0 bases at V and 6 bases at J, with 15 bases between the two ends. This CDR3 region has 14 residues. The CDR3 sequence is CAWSVRRMVSEQYF. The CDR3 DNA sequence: TGTGCCTGGAGTGTGCGGCGAATGGTCTCCGAGCAGTACTTC. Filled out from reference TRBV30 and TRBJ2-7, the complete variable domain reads SQTIHQWPATLVQPVGSPLSLECTVEGTSNPNLYWYRQAAGRGLQLLFYSVGIGQISSEVPQNLSASRPQDRQFILSSKKLLLSDSGFYLCAWSVRRMVSEQYFGPGTRLTVT.

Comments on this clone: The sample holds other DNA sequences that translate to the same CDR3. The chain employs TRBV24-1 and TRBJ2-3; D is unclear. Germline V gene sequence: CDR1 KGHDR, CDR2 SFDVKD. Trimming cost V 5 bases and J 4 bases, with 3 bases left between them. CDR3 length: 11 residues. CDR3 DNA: TGTGCCACCAGTGTCTCAGATACGCAGTATTTT. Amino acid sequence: CATSVSDTQYF.

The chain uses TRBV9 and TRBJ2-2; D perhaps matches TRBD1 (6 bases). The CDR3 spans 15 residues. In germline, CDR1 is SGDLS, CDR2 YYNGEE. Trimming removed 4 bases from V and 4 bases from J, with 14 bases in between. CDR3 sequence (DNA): TGTGCCAGCAGCAGAACAGGGTCGGTCACCGGGGAGCTGTTTTTT. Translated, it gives CASSRTGSVTGELFF.

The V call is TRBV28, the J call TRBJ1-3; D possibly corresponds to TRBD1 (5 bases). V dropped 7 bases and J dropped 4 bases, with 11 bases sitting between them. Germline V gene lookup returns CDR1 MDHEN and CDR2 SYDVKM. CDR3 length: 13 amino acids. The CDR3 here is CASIEGRGNTIYF. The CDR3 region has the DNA TGTGCCAGCATAGAGGGGCGCGGAAACACCATATATTTT.

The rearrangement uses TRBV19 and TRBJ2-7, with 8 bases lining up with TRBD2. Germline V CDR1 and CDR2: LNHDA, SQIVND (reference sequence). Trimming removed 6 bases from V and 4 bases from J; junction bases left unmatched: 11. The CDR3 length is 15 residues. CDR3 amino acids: CASSRTSGAVYEQYF. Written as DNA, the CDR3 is TGTGCCAGTAGCCGAACTAGCGGAGCTGTGTACGAGCAGTACTTC.

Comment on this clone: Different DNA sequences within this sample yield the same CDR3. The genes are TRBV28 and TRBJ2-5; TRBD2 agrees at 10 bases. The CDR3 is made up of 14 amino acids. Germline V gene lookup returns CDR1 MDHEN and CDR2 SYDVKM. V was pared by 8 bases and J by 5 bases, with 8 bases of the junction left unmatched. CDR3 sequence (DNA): TGTGCCAGCCGACTAGCGGGCGCCGGTGAGACCCAGTACTTC. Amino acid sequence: CASRLAGAGETQYF.

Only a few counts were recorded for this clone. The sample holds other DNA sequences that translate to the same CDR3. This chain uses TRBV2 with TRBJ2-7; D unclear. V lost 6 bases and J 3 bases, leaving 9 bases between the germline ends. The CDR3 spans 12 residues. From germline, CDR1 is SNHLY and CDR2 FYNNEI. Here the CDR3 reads CASSSGRYEQYF. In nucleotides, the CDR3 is TGTGCCAGCAGCTCGGGCCGCTACGAGCAGTACTTC.

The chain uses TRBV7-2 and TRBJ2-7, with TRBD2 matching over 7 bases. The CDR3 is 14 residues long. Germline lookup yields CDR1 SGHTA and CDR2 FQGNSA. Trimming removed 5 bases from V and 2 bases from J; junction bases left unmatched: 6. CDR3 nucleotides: TGTGCCAGCAGCCCCCAGCGGGGCACCTACGAGCAGTACTTC. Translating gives CASSPQRGTYEQYF.

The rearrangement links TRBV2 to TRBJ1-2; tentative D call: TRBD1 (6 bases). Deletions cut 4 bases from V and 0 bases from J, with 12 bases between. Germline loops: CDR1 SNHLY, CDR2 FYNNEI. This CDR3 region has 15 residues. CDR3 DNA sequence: TGTGCCAGCAGTGTCTACAGGGACCCTAACTATGGCTACACCTTC. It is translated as CASSVYRDPNYGYTF.

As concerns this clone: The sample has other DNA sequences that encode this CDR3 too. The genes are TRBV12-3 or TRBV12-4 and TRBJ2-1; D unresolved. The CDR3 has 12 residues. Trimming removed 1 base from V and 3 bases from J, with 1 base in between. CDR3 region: CASSLGYNEQFF. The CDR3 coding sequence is TGTGCCAGCAGTTTAGGCTACAATGAGCAGTTCTTC.

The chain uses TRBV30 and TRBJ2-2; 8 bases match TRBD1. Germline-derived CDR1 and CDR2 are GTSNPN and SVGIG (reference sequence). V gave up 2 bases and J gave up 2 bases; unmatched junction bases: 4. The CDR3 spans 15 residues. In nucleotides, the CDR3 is TGTGCCTGGAGTAGAGGACAGGGCAACACCGGGGAGCTGTTTTTT. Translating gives CAWSRGQGNTGELFF.

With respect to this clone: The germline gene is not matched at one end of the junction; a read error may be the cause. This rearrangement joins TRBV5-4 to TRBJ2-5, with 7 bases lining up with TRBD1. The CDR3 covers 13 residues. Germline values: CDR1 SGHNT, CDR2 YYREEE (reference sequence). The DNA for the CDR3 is TGTGCCAGCAGCCCGGGACAGCAAGCGACCCAGTACTTC. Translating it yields CASSPGQQATQYF.

As DNA, the CDR3 is TGCGCCAGCAGCCAAGGCGCATCAGGGACCCAGCAGTTCTTC. It encodes CASSQGASGTQQFF. The chain combines TRBV4-3 with TRBJ2-1, with D perhaps given as TRBD1 or TRBD2 (5 bases each). This CDR3 contains 14 residues. The germline V gene has CDR1 LGHNA and CDR2 YSLEER. The V end lost 1 base, the J end lost 11 bases, and 15 bases lay between the germline ends.

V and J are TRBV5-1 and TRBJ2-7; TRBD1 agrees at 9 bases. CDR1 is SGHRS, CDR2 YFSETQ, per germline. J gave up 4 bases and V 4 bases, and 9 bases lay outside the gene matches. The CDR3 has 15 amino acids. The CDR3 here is CASSPQDRGVYEQYF. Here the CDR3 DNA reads TGCGCCAGCAGCCCCCAGGACAGGGGAGTGTACGAGCAGTACTTC.

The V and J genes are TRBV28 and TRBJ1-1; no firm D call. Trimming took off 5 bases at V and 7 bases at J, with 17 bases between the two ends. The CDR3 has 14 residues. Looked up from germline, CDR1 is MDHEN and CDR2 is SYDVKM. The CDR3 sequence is CASSGLKLGSEAFF. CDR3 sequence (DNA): TGTGCCAGCAGTGGACTAAAACTAGGGAGTGAAGCTTTCTTT.

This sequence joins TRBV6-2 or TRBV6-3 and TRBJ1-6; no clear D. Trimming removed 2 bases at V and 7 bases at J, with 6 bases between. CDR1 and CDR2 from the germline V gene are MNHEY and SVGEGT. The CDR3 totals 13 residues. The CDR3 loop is CASSYEPNSPLHF. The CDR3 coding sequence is TGTGCCAGCAGTTACGAACCAAATTCACCCCTCCACTTT.

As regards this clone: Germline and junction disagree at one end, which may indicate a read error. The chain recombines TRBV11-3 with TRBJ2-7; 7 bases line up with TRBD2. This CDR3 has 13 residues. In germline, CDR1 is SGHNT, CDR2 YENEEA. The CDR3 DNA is TGTGCCAGCAGCTCGGGGGAGGGACTTTCTCTGCACTTC. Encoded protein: CASSSGEGLSLHF.

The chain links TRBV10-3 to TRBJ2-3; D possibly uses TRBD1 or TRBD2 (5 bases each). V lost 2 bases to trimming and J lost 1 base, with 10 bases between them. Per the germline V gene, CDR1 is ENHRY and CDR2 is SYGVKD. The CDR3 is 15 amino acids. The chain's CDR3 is CAISEGGVGTDTQYF. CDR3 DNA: TGTGCCATCAGTGAGGGGGGAGTGGGCACAGATACGCAGTATTTT.

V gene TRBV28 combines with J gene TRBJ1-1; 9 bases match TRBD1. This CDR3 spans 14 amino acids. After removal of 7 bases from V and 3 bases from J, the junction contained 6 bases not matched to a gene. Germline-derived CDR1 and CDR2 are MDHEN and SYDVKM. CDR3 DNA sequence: TGTGCCAGCAAAAGGGACAGGGTGGACACTGAAGCTTTCTTT. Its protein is CASKRDRVDTEAFF.

This CDR3 reads CASSLVNYGYTF. For the CDR3, the DNA is TGTGCCAGTAGTTTAGTTAACTATGGCTACACCTTC. The rearrangement uses TRBV19 and TRBJ1-2; no reliable D call. CDR1 is LNHDA and CDR2 is SQIVND in the germline V gene (reference sequence). The CDR3 runs to 12 residues. V shed 5 bases and J shed 1 base, with 5 bases lying between them.

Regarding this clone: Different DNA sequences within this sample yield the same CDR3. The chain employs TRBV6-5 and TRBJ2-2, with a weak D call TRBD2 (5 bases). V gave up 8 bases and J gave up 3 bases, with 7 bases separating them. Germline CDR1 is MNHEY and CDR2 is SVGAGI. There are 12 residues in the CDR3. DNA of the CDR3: TGTGCCAGCCGGGGTTACACCGGGGAGCTGTTTTTT. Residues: CASRGYTGELFF.

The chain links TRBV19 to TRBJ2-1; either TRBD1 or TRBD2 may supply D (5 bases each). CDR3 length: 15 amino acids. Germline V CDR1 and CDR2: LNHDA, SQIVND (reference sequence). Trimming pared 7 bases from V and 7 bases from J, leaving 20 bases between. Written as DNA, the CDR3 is TGTGCCAGTACCCCGGTTCTTGGGACGAGGAATGAGCAGTTCTTC. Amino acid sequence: CASTPVLGTRNEQFF.